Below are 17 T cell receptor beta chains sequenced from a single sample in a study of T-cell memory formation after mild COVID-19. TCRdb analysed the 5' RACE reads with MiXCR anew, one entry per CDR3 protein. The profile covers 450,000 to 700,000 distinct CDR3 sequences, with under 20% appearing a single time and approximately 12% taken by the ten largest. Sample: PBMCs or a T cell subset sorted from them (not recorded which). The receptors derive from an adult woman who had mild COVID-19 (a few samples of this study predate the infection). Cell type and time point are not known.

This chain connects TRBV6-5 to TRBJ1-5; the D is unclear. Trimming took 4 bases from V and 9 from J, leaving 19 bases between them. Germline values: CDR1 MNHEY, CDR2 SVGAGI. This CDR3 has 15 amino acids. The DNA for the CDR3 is TGTGCCAGCAGTTTCCGACCCAACCCCTCCTGGCCCCAGCATTTT. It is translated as CASSFRPNPSWPQHF.

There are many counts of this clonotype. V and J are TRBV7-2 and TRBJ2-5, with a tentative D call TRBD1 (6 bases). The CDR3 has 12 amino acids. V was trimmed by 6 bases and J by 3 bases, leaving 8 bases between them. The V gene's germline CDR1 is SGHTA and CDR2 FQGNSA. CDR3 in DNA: TGTGCCAGCAGGCGGACAGAAGAGACCCAGTACTTC. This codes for CASRRTEETQYF.

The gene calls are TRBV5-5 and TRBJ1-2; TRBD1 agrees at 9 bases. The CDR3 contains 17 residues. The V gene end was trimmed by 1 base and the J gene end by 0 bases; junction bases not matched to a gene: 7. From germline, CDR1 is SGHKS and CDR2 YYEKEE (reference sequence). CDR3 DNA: TGTGCCAGCAGCTTGTCCGGGACAGGGCGTCCTAACTATGGCTACACCTTC. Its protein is CASSLSGTGRPNYGYTF.

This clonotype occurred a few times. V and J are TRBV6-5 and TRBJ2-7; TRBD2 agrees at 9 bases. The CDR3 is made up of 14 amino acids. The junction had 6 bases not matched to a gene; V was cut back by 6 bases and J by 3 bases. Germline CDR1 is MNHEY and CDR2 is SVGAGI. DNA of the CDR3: TGTGCCAGCAGCCTGCTAGCGGGGTACTACGAGCAGTACTTC. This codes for CASSLLAGYYEQYF.

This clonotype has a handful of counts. The CDR3 DNA reads as TGTGCCAGCAGCAACGGACTAGCGGGCCAAGAGACCCAGTACTTC. Amino acid sequence: CASSNGLAGQETQYF. The chain couples TRBV7-3 to TRBJ2-5; 11 bases are a match to TRBD2. The germline CDR1 and CDR2 sequences are SGHTA and FQGTGA. Trimming removed 5 bases from V and 1 base from J; junction bases left unmatched: 3. This CDR3 has 15 amino acids.

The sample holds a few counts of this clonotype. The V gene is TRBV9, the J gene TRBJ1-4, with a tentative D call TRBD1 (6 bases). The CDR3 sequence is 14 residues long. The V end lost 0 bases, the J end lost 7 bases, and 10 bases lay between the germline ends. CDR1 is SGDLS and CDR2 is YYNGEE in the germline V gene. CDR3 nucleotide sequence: TGTGCCAGCAGCGTAGGAGGCAGGGGTGAAAAACTGTTTTTT. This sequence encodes CASSVGGRGEKLFF.

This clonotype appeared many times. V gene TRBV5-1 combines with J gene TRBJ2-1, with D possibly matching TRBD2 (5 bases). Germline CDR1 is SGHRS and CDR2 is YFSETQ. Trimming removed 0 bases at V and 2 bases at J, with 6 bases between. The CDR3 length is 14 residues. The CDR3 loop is CASSLALAYNEQFF. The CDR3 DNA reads TGCGCCAGCAGCTTGGCACTAGCCTACAATGAGCAGTTCTTC.

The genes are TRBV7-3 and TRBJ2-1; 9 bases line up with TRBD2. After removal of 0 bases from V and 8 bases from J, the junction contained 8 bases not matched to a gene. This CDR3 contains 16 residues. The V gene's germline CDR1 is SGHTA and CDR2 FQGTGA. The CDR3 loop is CASSLTTPSGIDEQFF. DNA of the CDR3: TGTGCCAGCAGCTTAACGACCCCTAGCGGGATTGATGAGCAGTTCTTC.

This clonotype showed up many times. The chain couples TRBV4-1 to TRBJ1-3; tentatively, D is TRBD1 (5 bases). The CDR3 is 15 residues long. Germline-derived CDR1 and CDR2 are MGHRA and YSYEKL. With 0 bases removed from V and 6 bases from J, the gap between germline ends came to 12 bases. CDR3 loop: CASSQEGAGSNTIYF. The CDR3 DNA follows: TGCGCCAGCAGCCAAGAAGGAGCAGGGTCAAACACCATATATTTT.

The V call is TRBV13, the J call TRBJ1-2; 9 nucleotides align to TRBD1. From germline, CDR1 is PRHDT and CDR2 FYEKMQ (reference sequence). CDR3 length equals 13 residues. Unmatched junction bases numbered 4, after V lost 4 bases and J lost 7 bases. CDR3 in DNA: TGTGCCAGCAGCTACAGGGGGCTTCGTGGCTACACCTTC. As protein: CASSYRGLRGYTF.

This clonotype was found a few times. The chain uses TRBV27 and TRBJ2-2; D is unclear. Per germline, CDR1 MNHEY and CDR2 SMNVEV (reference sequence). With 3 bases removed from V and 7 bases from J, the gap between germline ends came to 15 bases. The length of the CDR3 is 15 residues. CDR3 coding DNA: TGTGCCAGCAGTTTCGCGGCCCCCCCCGGCGGGGAGCTGTTTTTT. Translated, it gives CASSFAAPPGGELFF.

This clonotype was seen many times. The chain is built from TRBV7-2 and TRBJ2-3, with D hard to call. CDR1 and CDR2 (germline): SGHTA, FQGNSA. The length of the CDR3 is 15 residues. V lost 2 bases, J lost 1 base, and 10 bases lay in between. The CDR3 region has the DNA TGTGCCAGCAGCTTAAACAAGGCTGGCACAGATACGCAGTATTTT. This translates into CASSLNKAGTDTQYF. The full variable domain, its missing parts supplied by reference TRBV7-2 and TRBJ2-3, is GAGVSQSPSNKVTEKGKDVELRCDPISGHTALYWYRQSLGQGLEFLIYFQGNSAPDKSGLPSDRFSAERTGGSVSTLTIQRTQQEDSAVYLCASSLNKAGTDTQYFGPGTRLTVL.

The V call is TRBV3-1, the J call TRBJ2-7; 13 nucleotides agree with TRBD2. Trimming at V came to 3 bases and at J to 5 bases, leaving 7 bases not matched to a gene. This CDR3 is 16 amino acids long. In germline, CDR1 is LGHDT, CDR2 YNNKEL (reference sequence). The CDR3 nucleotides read TGTGCCAGCAGCCAGGGGACCGGGACTAGCGGGGACGAGCAGTACTTC. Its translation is CASSQGTGTSGDEQYF.

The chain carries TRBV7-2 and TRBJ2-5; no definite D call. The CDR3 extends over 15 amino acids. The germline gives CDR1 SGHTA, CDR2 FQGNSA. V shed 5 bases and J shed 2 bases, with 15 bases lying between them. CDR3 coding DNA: TGTGCCAGCAGCCCGGTTTTTGGGGAACAAGAGACCCAGTACTTC. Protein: CASSPVFGEQETQYF. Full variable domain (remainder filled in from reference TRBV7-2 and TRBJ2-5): GAGVSQSPSNKVTEKGKDVELRCDPISGHTALYWYRQSLGQGLEFLIYFQGNSAPDKSGLPSDRFSAERTGGSVSTLTIQRTQQEDSAVYLCASSPVFGEQETQYFGPGTRLLVL.

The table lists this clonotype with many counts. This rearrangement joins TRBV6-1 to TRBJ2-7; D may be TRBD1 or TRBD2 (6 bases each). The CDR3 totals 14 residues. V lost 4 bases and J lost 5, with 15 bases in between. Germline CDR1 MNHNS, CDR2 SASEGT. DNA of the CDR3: TGTGCCAGCAGTGTACTAGAGGGGGGCCACGAGCAGTACTTC. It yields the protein CASSVLEGGHEQYF.

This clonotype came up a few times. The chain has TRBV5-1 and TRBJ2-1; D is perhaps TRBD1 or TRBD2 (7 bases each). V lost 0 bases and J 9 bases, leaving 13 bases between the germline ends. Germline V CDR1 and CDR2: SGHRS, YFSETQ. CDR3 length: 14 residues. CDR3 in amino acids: CASSLGQGGGEQFF. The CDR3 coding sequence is TGCGCCAGCAGCTTGGGACAGGGCGGGGGTGAGCAGTTCTTC.

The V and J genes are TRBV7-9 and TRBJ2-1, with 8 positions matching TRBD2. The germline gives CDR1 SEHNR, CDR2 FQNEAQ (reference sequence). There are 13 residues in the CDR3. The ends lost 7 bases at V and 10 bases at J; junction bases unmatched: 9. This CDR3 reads CASKYSGDLEQFF. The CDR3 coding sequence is TGTGCCAGCAAGTATAGCGGGGACCTAGAGCAGTTCTTC.